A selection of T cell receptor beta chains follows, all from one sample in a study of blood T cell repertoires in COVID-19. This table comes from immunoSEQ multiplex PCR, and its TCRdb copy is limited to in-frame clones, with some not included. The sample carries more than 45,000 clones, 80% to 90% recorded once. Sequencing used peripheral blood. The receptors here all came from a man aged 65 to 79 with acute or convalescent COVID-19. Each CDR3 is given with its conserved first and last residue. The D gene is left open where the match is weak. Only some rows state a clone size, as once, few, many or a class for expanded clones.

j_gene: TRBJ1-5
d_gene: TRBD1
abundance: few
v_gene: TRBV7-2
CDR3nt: TGTGCCAGCAGCCAACGGACAGGGAATAGCAATCAGCCCCAGCATTTT
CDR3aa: CASSQRTGNSNQPQHF

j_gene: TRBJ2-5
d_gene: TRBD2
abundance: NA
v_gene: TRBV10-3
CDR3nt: TGTGCCATCAGTGCTGGCGGGGGGTCTCAAGAGACCCAGTACTTC
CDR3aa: CAISAGGGSQETQYF

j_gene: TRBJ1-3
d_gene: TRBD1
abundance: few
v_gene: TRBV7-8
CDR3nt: TGTGCCAGCAGCAGTACCGGGACAGGGAGAAACACCATATATTTT
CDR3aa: CASSSTGTGRNTIYF

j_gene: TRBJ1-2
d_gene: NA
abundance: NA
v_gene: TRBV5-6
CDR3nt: TGTGCCAGCAGCTCCCAGGGTAGTGGCTACACCTTC
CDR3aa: CASSSQGSGYTF

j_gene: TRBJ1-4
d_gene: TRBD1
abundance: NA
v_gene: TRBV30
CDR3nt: TGTGCCTGGGGCCGTGGAGGGGGCAGTGAAAAACTGTTTTTT
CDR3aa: CAWGRGGGSEKLFF

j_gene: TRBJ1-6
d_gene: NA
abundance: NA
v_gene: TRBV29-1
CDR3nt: TGCAGCGTTGCCGACGGGAATTCACCCCTCCACTTT
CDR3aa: CSVADGNSPLHF

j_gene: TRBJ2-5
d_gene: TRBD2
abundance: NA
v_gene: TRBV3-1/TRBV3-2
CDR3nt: TGTGCCAGCAGCCAGTGGACTAGCGGGGGGCCAGGGGGAGAGACCCAGTACTTC
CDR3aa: CASSQWTSGGPGGETQYF

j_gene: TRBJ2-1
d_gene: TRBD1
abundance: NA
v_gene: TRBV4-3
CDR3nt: TGCGCCAGCAGCCTCGGACAGGGATACAATGAGCAGTTCTTC
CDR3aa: CASSLGQGYNEQFF

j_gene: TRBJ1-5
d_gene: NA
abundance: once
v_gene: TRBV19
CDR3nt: TGTGCCAGTAAAAAGCGCGGGGCAGGGAGCAATCAGCCCCAGCATTTT
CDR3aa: CASKKRGAGSNQPQHF

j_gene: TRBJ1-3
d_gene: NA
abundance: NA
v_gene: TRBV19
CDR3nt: TGTGCCAGTCGAGTCTCTGGAAACACCATATATTTT
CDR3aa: CASRVSGNTIYF

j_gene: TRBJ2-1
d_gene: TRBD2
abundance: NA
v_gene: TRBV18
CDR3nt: TGTGCCAGCTCACCAGGAGCGGGAGGGCCCGGGAATGAGCAGTTCTTC
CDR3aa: CASSPGAGGPGNEQFF

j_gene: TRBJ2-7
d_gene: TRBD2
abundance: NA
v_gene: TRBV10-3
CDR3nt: TGTGCCATCAGTGAGTCCAGCGGGAATTACCCCACCAGCGAGCAGTACTTC
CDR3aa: CAISESSGNYPTSEQYF

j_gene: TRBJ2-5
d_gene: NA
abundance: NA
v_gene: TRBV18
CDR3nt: TGTGCCAGCTCTCAGAACCCACCAGGCCGACAAGAGACCCAGTACTTC
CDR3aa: CASSQNPPGRQETQYF

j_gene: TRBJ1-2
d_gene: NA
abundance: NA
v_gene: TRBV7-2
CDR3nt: TGTGCCAGCAGCTTGCGGGGATTCTATGGCTACACCTTC
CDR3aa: CASSLRGFYGYTF

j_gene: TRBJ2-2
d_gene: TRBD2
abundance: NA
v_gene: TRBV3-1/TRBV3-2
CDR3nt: TGTGCCAGCAGCCAAAATCAAGGACAGGGGTCGACTAGCGGGAGAACCGGGGAGCTGTTTTTT
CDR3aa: CASSQNQGQGSTSGRTGELFF